This T cell receptor beta chain was captured by sequencing in a study of blood T cell repertoires in COVID-19. Whole-study context: Acute-phase and convalescent COVID-19 samples originated in the United States, Italy and Spain. Nucleic acid was either cDNA or gDNA, and it came from T cells, B-cell-depleted T cells, or PBMCs.

In terms of age and location, participants ranged from roughly 18 to 100 years and lived in about 25 US areas. This clone was picked up a small number of times. Sequencing used immunoSEQ multiplex PCR; TCRdb keeps in-frame clones, though not all of them. The data contain about 400,000 clones, 88% of them singletons. The sequenced sample was PBMCs or T cells enriched from blood (not recorded which). The sequence was collected from a woman aged 25 to 45 with acute COVID-19.

The CDR3 sequence is CASSLAGWGPGGQPQHF. Here the CDR3 DNA reads TGTGCCAGCAGCTTGGCTGGCTGGGGTCCGGGGGGTCAGCCCCAGCATTTT. This chain joins TRBV5-6 and TRBJ1-5, with TRBD1 as a possible D gene (5 bases). CDR1 SGHDT and CDR2 YYEEEE come from the germline V gene. The CDR3 runs to 17 residues. The germline V and J ends were trimmed by 0 bases and 6 bases, with 19 bases remaining between them.